The 26 T cell receptor beta chains given below trace back to one sample, sequenced in a study of CDR3 diversity in severe acne. TCRdb reanalysed the PCR reads using MiXCR and keeps one entry per CDR3 protein. This sample has roughly 79,000 distinct CDR3 sequences, with 45% to 55% found just once. The sequencing input was blood. All receptors come from a male donor with severe acne vulgaris.

This clonotype was found a few times. CDR3 bases: TGTGCCAGCAGTTCAGGTGGTCCCCCTTCCTACGAGCAGTACTTC. It is translated as CASSSGGPPSYEQYF. The chain couples TRBV27 to TRBJ2-7; D remains unclear. The V end was cut by 4 bases, the J end by 1 base, with 14 bases between. The CDR3 loop spans 15 amino acids. Per germline, CDR1 MNHEY and CDR2 SMNVEV (reference sequence).

This clonotype was seen more than once but under ten times. The chain employs TRBV7-2 and TRBJ1-4; D uncertain. The CDR3 has 16 amino acids. V was cut by 1 base and J by 4 bases, with 13 bases left in between. The germline V gene encodes CDR1 SGHTA and CDR2 FQGNSA. The chain's CDR3 is CASSLDGFYDNEKLFF. CDR3 nucleotide sequence: TGTGCCAGCAGCTTAGACGGTTTTTACGATAATGAAAAACTGTTTTTT.

Details on this clonotype: A read error may account for a junction end that differs from germline. The chain uses TRBV5-5 and TRBJ1-2; D gene unclear. The CDR3 covers 14 residues. Germline V gene sequence: CDR1 SGHKS, CDR2 YYEKEE (reference sequence). In nucleotides, the CDR3 is TGTGCCAGCTCCTCTGGAACAGCCATTTATGGCTGCACCTTC. Its translation: CASSSGTAIYGCTF. Full variable domain (rest looked up from reference TRBV5-5 and TRBJ1-2): DAGVTQSPTHLIKTRGQQVTLRCSPISGHKSVSWYQQVLGQGPQFIFQYYEKEERGRGNFPDRFSARQFPNYSSELNVNALLLGDSALYLCASSSGTAIYGCTFGSGTRLTVV.

The chain has TRBV24-1 and TRBJ2-3, with D possibly being TRBD2 (6 bases). CDR1 and CDR2 (germline): KGHDR, SFDVKD. Trimming took off 4 bases at V and 0 bases at J, with 10 bases between the two ends. The CDR3 contains 15 residues. The CDR3 is CATSDQSGSTDTQYF. In DNA form, the CDR3 reads TGTGCCACCAGTGACCAGAGCGGGAGCACAGATACGCAGTATTTT.

This clonotype has more than one count but fewer than ten. The chain uses TRBV2 and TRBJ2-5; D possibly corresponds to TRBD1 (6 bases). In germline, CDR1 is SNHLY, CDR2 FYNNEI. The CDR3 sequence is 13 residues long. V gave up 8 bases and J gave up 1 base, with 11 bases separating them. The CDR3 protein is CASSRTVQETQYF. DNA of the CDR3: TGTGCCAGCTCTAGGACAGTCCAAGAGACCCAGTACTTC. The variable domain in full, completed from reference TRBV2 and TRBJ2-5, reads EPEVTQTPSHQVTQMGQEVILRCVPISNHLYFYWYRQILGQKVEFLVSFYNNEISEKSEIFDDQFSVERPDGSNFTLKIRSTKLEDSAMYFCASSRTVQETQYFGPGTRLLVL.

A note on this clonotype: A read error may account for a junction end that differs from germline. The CDR3 DNA reads as TGCGCCAGCAAGTGGGGCCTGGGGAACACCGGGGAGCTGTTTTTT. Residues: CASKWGLGNTGELFF. The chain employs TRBV9 and TRBJ2-2; D perhaps matches TRBD1 (5 bases). Per the germline V gene, CDR1 is SGDLS and CDR2 is YYNGEE. The CDR3 contains 15 residues.

Only a few counts were recorded for this clonotype. This sequence joins TRBV27 and TRBJ2-7; no firm D call. Germline lookup yields CDR1 MNHEY and CDR2 SMNVEV (reference sequence). This CDR3 spans 13 amino acids. The V end was cut by 5 bases, the J end by 2 bases, with 10 bases between. CDR3 in amino acids: CASSLNPPYEQYF. The CDR3 nucleotides read TGTGCCAGCAGTCTGAACCCCCCCTACGAGCAGTACTTC.

The chain recombines TRBV12-3 or TRBV12-4 with TRBJ1-5; no firm D call. The CDR3 is 14 residues long. V lost 7 bases to trimming and J lost 1 base, with 11 bases between them. CDR3 coding DNA: TGTGCCAGCACCCCGGAGGGCAGCAATCAGCCCCAGCATTTT. Residues: CASTPEGSNQPQHF.

The sample holds many counts of this clonotype. The V and J genes are TRBV20-1 and TRBJ2-5, with D perhaps TRBD2 (5 bases). Germline V gives CDR1 DFQATT, CDR2 SNEGSKA (reference sequence). This CDR3 contains 14 residues. Trimming cost V 1 base and J 3 bases, with 12 bases left between them. In DNA form, the CDR3 reads TGCAGTGCTAGAGCTAGCCCGGCCAAAGAGACCCAGTACTTC. Encoded protein: CSARASPAKETQYF.

A single count supports this clonotype. The rearrangement uses TRBV6-1 and TRBJ2-1; TRBD2 aligns across 9 bases. Per the germline V gene, CDR1 is MNHNS and CDR2 is SASEGT. V was pared by 11 bases and J by 4 bases, with 24 bases of the junction left unmatched. This CDR3 has 19 residues. The CDR3 nucleotides read TGTGCCTACAGCTGGACGGGGACTAGCCGGATGGGGGGGTACAATGAGCAGTTCTTC. It translates to CAYSWTGTSRMGGYNEQFF.

In the case of this clonotype: This may be a read error, as it is one base from a much larger clone. The chain is built from TRBV6-4 and TRBJ2-7, with TRBD2 matching over 12 bases. J was trimmed by 0 bases and V by 6 bases; bases with no gene match: 3. This CDR3 comprises 15 residues. Germline V gene data show CDR1 as MRHNA and CDR2 as SNTAGT. The DNA for the CDR3 is TGTGCCAGCAGGGAACTAGCGGGGGGCTCCTACGAGCAGTACTTC. This codes for CASRELAGGSYEQYF.

This clonotype showed up just a few times. This sequence joins TRBV4-1 and TRBJ2-5; TRBD2 might be the D (5 bases). The CDR3 consists of 13 residues. Trimming left V 3 bases short and J 5 bases short, with 10 bases between. From germline, CDR1 is MGHRA and CDR2 YSYEKL. Written as DNA, the CDR3 is TGCGCCAGCAGCCAGCGGGTTGGGGAGACCCAGTACTTC. Amino acid sequence: CASSQRVGETQYF.

Written as DNA, the CDR3 is TGCAGTGCTAGGCCCCCCGGGACAGGGGATCACTACGAGCAGTACTTC. Protein: CSARPPGTGDHYEQYF. The V gene is TRBV20-1, the J gene TRBJ2-7; the match to TRBD1 covers 10 bases. J lost 3 bases, V lost 3 bases, and 11 bases had no gene match. CDR3 length: 16 amino acids. The germline V gene has CDR1 DFQATT and CDR2 SNEGSKA (reference sequence).

The chain employs TRBV9 and TRBJ2-7; 11 positions agree with TRBD2. The germline CDR1 and CDR2 sequences are SGDLS and YYNGEE. The CDR3 has 19 amino acids. Losses at the gene ends were 4 bases for V and 2 bases for J; bases not matched to a gene: 17. CDR3 DNA sequence: TGTGCCAGCAGCTTAGTTAGTACTAGCGGGAGTCCCAAGGCCTACGAGCAGTACTTC. Residues: CASSLVSTSGSPKAYEQYF.

The chain recombines TRBV4-1 with TRBJ2-2; D is perhaps TRBD2 (6 bases). Germline CDR1 reads MGHRA; CDR2 reads YSYEKL. The V gene lost 3 bases and the J gene lost 3 bases, with 20 bases spanning the gap. The length of the CDR3 is 18 residues. The DNA for the CDR3 is TGCGCCAGCAGCCATCCCTTCCTGGGGGGACCCGACACCGGGGAGCTGTTTTTT. It codes for CASSHPFLGGPDTGELFF.

This chain joins TRBV19 and TRBJ2-5, with D maybe TRBD1 (6 bases). This CDR3 region has 14 residues. Germline CDR1 and CDR2: LNHDA and SQIVND (reference sequence). With 4 bases removed from V and 5 bases from J, the gap between germline ends came to 14 bases. The CDR3 DNA follows: TGTGCCAGTAGTAACGACAGGTCCCACGAGACCCAGTACTTC. Amino acid sequence: CASSNDRSHETQYF.

This clonotype was counted ten times or more. V is TRBV27 and J is TRBJ2-7; either TRBD1 or TRBD2 may supply D (5 bases each). The CDR3 contains 13 residues. Germline CDR1 and CDR2: MNHEY and SMNVEV (reference sequence). Trimming cost V 4 bases and J 5 bases, with 12 bases left between them. The CDR3 DNA reads TGTGCCAGCAGTTGGGACGGGCTGGACGAGCAGTACTTC. Protein product: CASSWDGLDEQYF.

This clonotype was observed a single time. The gene calls are TRBV19 and TRBJ2-7, with unresolved D. Per the germline V gene, CDR1 is LNHDA and CDR2 is SQIVND (reference sequence). Trimming pared 4 bases from V and 4 bases from J, leaving 17 bases between. The CDR3 is 15 residues long. The CDR3 bases are TGTGCCAGTAGTACCCAGCGCTCTCCCCCTTACGAGCAGTACTTC. This translates into CASSTQRSPPYEQYF.

This rearrangement joins TRBV25-1 to TRBJ2-7, with TRBD1 matching 12 bases. The germline CDR1 and CDR2 sequences are MGHDK and SYGVNS. The CDR3 is made up of 15 amino acids. V was clipped by 4 bases and J by 2 bases; unmatched bases: 3. CDR3 protein: CASSAGQGATYEQYF. In DNA form, the CDR3 reads TGTGCCAGCAGTGCGGGACAGGGGGCCACCTACGAGCAGTACTTC.

The genes are TRBV24-1 and TRBJ2-3, with 13 bases fitting TRBD2. The germline CDR1 and CDR2 sequences are KGHDR and SFDVKD. Trimming at V came to 2 bases and at J to 3 bases, leaving 4 bases not matched to a gene. CDR3 length: 17 amino acids. CDR3 sequence (DNA): TGTGCCACCAGTGATTCCTTGACTAGCGGGAGGACAGATACGCAGTATTTT. Translated, it gives CATSDSLTSGRTDTQYF.

This clonotype appeared once. The chain has TRBV28 and TRBJ1-2; tentatively, D is TRBD1 (5 bases). Germline CDR1 and CDR2: MDHEN and SYDVKM. This CDR3 has 15 amino acids. V was shortened by 7 bases and J by 6 bases, with 21 bases between the two germline ends. This chain's CDR3 is CASTLEGAFPDGYTF. CDR3 sequence (DNA): TGTGCCAGCACCCTTGAAGGGGCATTCCCCGATGGCTACACCTTC.

This clonotype was observed many times. J is TRBJ1-2 and V is TRBV15; TRBD1 is a possible D gene (5 bases). V was pared by 1 base and J by 7 bases, with 10 bases between. This CDR3 comprises 13 residues. CDR1 and CDR2 (germline): LNHNV, YYDKDF (reference sequence). As DNA, the CDR3 is TGTGCCACCAGCAGAGGGACATTTTCTGGCTACACCTTC. Encoded protein: CATSRGTFSGYTF.

This clonotype appeared many times. V and J are TRBV9 and TRBJ1-2; 8 bases fit TRBD1. Per germline, CDR1 SGDLS and CDR2 YYNGEE. The CDR3 extends over 14 amino acids. Trimming took 4 bases from V and 2 from J; bases not matched to a gene: 4. CDR3 loop: CASSSDRANYGYTF. As DNA, the CDR3 is TGTGCCAGCAGCTCGGACAGGGCGAACTATGGCTACACCTTC.

In its sample, this clonotype was seen many times. This chain connects TRBV2 to TRBJ2-7; perhaps TRBD1 as D (6 bases). This CDR3 is 14 amino acids long. CDR1 and CDR2 (germline): SNHLY, FYNNEI. V was shortened by 8 bases and J by 12 bases, with 26 bases between the two germline ends. CDR3 residues: CASSRDTTSPSRYF. CDR3 nucleotide sequence: TGTGCCAGCTCACGGGACACTACCTCTCCGAGCAGGTACTTC.

This clonotype was counted many times. This rearrangement joins TRBV5-1 to TRBJ1-1, with D hard to call. Trimming pared 3 bases from V and 3 bases from J, leaving 15 bases between. CDR1 and CDR2 from the germline V gene are SGHRS and YFSETQ. The CDR3 is 15 residues long. CDR3 region: CASSSGPGRYTEAFF. CDR3 nucleotide sequence: TGCGCCAGCAGCTCGGGCCCCGGACGGTACACTGAAGCTTTCTTT.

The chain links TRBV7-8 to TRBJ2-5, with a tentative D call TRBD1 (5 bases). CDR3 length: 15 residues. Germline CDR1 and CDR2: SGHVS and FQNEAQ. Trimming took off 7 bases at V and 1 base at J, with 16 bases between the two ends. CDR3: CASNNPRQGQETQYF. In DNA, the CDR3 is TGTGCCAGCAACAACCCCCGTCAGGGCCAAGAGACCCAGTACTTC.